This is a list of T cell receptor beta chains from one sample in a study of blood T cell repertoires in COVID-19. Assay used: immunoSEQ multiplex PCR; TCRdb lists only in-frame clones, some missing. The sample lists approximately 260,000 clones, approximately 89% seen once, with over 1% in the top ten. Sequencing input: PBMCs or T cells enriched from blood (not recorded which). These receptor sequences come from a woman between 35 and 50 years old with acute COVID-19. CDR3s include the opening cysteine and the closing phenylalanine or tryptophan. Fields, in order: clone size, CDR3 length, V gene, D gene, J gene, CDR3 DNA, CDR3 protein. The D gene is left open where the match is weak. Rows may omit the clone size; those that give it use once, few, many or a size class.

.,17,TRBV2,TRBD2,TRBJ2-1,TGTGCCAGCAGCGTGCAGACTAGCCGAAGCTCCTACAATGAGCAGTTCTTC,CASSVQTSRSSYNEQFF
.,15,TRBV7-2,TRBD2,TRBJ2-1,TGTGCCAGCAGCAACATAGCGGGAGGGAACAATGAGCAGTTCTTC,CASSNIAGGNNEQFF
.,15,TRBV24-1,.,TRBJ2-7,TGTGCCACCAGTGATCCCGCAACAGGGTTCTACGAGCAGTACTTC,CATSDPATGFYEQYF
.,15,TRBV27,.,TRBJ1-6,TGTGCCAGCAGTTTAAGGCAACCCTCGGGTTCACCCCTCCACTTT,CASSLRQPSGSPLHF
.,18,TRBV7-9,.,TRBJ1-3,TGTGCCAGCAGCTTAGCGTTAAGAGGACAGTTTTCTGGAAACACCATATATTTT,CASSLALRGQFSGNTIYF
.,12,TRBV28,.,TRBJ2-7,TGTGCCAGCAGTTTACGGGCCTACGAGCAGTACTTC,CASSLRAYEQYF
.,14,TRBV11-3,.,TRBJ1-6,TGTGCCAGCAGCTTGATTGGAGGGAATTCACCCCTCCACTTT,CASSLIGGNSPLHF
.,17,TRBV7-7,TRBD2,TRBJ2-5,TGTGCTAGCAGTTCGGGACTAGCGGGAGGTAGTCAAGAGACCCAGTACTTC,CASSSGLAGGSQETQYF
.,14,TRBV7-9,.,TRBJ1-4,TGTGCCAGCAGCTTAGCTCAGGGTGGAGAAAAACTGTTTTTT,CASSLAQGGEKLFF
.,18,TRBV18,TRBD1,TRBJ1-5,TGTGCCAGCTCACCGGGGGACTTTCCGGGACAGGGAGATCAGCCCCAGCATTTT,CASSPGDFPGQGDQPQHF
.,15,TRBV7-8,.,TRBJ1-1,TGTGCCAGCAGCTTACAGGGGCTCGCGGTCACTGAAGCTTTCTTT,CASSLQGLAVTEAFF
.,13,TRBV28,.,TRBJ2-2,TGTGCCAGTGGGAGCGCGAACACCGGGGAGCTGTTTTTT,CASGSANTGELFF
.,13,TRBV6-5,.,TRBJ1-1,TGTGCCAGCAGTTACTTGGGGGGGACTGAAGCTTTCTTT,CASSYLGGTEAFF
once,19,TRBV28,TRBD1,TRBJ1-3,TGTGCCAGCAGTTTAGTAGGGGTGCGACAGGGCCCGCCGGGAAACACCATATATTTT,CASSLVGVRQGPPGNTIYF
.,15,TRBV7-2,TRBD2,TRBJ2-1,TGTGCCAGCAGGCGGGGACTAGCGGGAGTACATGAGCAGTTCTTC,CASRRGLAGVHEQFF
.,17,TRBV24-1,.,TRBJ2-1,TGTGCCACCAGTGGTTCGCGGGATAGGATTTCCTACAATGAGCAGTTCTTC,CATSGSRDRISYNEQFF
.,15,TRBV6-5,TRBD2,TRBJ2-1,TGTGCCAGCAGACGACTAGCGGGAGGGCCGAATGAGCAGTTCTTC,CASRRLAGGPNEQFF
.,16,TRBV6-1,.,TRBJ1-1,TGTGCCAGCAGTGCCCTGCCGACAGTTGATCGCACTGAAGCTTTCTTT,CASSALPTVDRTEAFF
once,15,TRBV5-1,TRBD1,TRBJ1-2,TGCGCCAGCAGCTTGGAACAGGGGATTGCCTATGGCTACACCTTC,CASSLEQGIAYGYTF
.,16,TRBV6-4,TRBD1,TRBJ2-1,TGTGCCAGCAGTGACAACCGGGACAGGGTATACGGCGAGCAGTTCTTC,CASSDNRDRVYGEQFF
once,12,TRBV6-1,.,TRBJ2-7,TGTGCCAGCAGTGAAAGGGGGTACGAGCAGTACTTC,CASSERGYEQYF
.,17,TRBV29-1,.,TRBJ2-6,TGCAGCGTGGACGTTGGGGCGGGGAGCTCTGGGGCCAACGTCCTGACTTTC,CSVDVGAGSSGANVLTF
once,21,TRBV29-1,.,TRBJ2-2,TGCAGCGTCGAGGTCTTCCGGGACAGGGTCACTAGCGGGACGAACACCGGGGAGCTGTTTTTT,CSVEVFRDRVTSGTNTGELFF
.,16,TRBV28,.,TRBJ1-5,TGTGCCAGCAGTTTATTTTTGGGGGGTGGCGGTCAGCCCCAGCATTTT,CASSLFLGGGGQPQHF
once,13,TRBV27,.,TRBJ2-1,TGTGCCAGCAGTCATAGCTCCTACAATGAGCAGTTCTTC,CASSHSSYNEQFF
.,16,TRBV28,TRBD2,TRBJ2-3,TGTGCCAGCAGCAGGACTAGCAACTCATTGGCAGATACGCAGTATTTT,CASSRTSNSLADTQYF
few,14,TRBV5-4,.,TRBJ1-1,TGTGCCAGCAGCGCGGGACTGTCCAACACTGAAGCTTTCTTT,CASSAGLSNTEAFF
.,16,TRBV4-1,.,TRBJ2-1,TGCGCCAGCAGCAGACGAACCACGGAGGGTAACAATGAGCAGTTCTTC,CASSRRTTEGNNEQFF
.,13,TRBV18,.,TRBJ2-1,TGTGCCAGCTCACTCGGCGGTCTCAATGAGCAGTTCTTC,CASSLGGLNEQFF
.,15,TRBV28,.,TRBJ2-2,TGTGCCAGCAGTCGGCCGGCAGGTGGGACCGGGGAGCTGTTTTTT,CASSRPAGGTGELFF
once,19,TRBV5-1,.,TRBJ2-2,TGCGCCAGCAGCTTGGAGGGGTTGAAGGTCGGGGACTACACCGGGGAGCTGTTTTTT,CASSLEGLKVGDYTGELFF
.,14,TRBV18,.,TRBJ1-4,TGTGCCAGCTCACCCCGGGCAACTAATGAAAAACTGTTTTTT,CASSPRATNEKLFF
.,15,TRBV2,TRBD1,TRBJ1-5,TGTGCCAGCAGTGATCTGGGACAGTCGTCTCAGCCCCAGCATTTT,CASSDLGQSSQPQHF